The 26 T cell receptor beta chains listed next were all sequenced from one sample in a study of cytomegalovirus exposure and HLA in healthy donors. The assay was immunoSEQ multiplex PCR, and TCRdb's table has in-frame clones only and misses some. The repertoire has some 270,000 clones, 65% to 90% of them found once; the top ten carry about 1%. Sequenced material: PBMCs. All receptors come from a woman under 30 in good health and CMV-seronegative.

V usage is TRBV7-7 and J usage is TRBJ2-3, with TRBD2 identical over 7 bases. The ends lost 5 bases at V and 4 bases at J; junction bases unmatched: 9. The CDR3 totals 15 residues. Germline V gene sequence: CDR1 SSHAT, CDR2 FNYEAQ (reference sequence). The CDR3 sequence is CASSLGEGRADTQYF. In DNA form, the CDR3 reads TGTGCCAGCAGCCTGGGGGAGGGAAGGGCAGATACGCAGTATTTT. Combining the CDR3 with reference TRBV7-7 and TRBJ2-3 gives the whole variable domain GAGVSQSPRYKVTKRGQDVTLRCDPISSHATLYWYQQALGQGPEFLTYFNYEAQPDKSGLPSDRFSAERPEGSISTLTIQRTEQRDSAMYRCASSLGEGRADTQYFGPGTRLTVL.

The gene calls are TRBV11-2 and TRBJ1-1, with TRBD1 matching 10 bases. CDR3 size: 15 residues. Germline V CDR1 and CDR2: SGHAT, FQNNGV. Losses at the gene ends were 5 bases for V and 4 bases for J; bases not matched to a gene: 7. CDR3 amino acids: CASSRQGAGLTEAFF. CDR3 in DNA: TGTGCCAGCAGCCGACAGGGGGCAGGACTCACTGAAGCTTTCTTT.

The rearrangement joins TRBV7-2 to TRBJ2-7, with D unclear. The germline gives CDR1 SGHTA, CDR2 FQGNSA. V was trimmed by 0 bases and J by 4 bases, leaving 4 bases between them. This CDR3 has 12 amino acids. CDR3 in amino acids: CASSLARYEQYF. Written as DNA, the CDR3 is TGTGCCAGCAGCTTAGCGCGATACGAGCAGTACTTC.

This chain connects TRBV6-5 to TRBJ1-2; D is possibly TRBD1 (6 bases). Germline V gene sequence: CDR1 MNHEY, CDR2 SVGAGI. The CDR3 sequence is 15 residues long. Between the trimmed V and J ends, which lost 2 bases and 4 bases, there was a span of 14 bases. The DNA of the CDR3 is TGTGCCAGCAGTTACATGGGCAGGGGAACCTATGGCTACACCTTC. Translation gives CASSYMGRGTYGYTF.

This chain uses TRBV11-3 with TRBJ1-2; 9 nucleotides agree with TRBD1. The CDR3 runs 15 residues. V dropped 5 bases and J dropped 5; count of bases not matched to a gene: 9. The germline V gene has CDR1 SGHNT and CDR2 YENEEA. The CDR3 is CASSPQNRGHYGYTF. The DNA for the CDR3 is TGTGCCAGCAGCCCGCAAAACAGGGGGCATTATGGCTACACCTTC.

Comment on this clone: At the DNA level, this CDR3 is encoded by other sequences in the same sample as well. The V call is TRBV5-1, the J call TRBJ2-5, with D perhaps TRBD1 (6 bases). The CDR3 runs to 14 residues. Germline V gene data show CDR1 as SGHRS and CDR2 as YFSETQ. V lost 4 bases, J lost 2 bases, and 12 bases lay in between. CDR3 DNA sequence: TGCGCCAGCAGCCCCGACAGGCCGCAAGAGACCCAGTACTTC. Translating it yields CASSPDRPQETQYF.

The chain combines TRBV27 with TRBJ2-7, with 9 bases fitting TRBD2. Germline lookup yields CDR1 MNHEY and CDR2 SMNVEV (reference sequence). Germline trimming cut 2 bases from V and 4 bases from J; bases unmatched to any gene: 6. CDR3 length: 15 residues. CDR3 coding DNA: TGTGCCAGCAGTTTACGCGGGGGGGTCCCATACGAGCAGTACTTC. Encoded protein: CASSLRGGVPYEQYF.

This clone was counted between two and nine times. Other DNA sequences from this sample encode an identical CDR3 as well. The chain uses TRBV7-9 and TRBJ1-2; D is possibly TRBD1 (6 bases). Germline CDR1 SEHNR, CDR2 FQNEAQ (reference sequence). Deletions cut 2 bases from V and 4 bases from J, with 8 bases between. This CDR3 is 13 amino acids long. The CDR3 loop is CASSLQGPYGYTF. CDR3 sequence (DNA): TGTGCCAGCAGCTTACAGGGGCCCTATGGCTACACCTTC. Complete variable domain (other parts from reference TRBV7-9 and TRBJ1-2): DTGVSQNPRHKITKRGQNVTFRCDPISEHNRLYWYRQTLGQGPEFLTYFQNEAQLEKSRLLSDRFSAERPKGSFSTLEIQRTEQGDSAMYLCASSLQGPYGYTFGSGTRLTVV.

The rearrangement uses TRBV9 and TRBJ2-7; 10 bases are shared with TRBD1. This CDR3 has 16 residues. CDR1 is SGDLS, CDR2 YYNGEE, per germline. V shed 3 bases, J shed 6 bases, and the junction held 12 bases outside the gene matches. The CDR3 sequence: CASSGVGQGFLGEQYF. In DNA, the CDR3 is TGTGCCAGCAGCGGGGTGGGACAGGGGTTCCTCGGCGAGCAGTACTTC. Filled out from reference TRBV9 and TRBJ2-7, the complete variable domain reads DSGVTQTPKHLITATGQRVTLRCSPRSGDLSVYWYQQSLDQGLQFLIQYYNGEERAKGNILERFSAQQFPDLHSELNLSSLELGDSALYFCASSGVGQGFLGEQYFGPGTRLTVT.

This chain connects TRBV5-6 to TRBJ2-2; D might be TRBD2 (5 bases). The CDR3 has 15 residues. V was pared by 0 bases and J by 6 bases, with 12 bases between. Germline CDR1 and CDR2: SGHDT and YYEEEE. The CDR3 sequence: CASSLATSRSGELFF. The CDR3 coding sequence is TGTGCCAGCAGCTTGGCCACTAGTCGCTCCGGGGAGCTGTTTTTT.

The CDR3, as DNA: TGTGCCAGCAGCTTTGGCGGGGAGCCTAATCAGCCCCAGCATTTT. Its translation: CASSFGGEPNQPQHF. The rearrangement uses TRBV13 and TRBJ1-5; D remains unclear. V was cut by 3 bases and J by 4 bases, with 13 bases left in between. This CDR3 comprises 15 residues. The germline CDR1 and CDR2 sequences are PRHDT and FYEKMQ (reference sequence).

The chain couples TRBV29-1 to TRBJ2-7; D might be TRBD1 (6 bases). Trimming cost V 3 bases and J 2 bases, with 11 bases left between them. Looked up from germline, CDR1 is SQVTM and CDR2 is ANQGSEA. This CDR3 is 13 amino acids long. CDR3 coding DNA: TGCAGCGTTGACGGCAGGGGTCCCTACGAGCAGTACTTC. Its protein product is CSVDGRGPYEQYF.

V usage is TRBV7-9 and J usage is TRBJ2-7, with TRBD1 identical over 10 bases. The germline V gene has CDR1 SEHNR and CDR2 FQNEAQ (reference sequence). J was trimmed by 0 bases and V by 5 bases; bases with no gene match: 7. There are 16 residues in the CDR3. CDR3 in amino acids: CASSATWDRGSYEQYF. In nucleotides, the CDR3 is TGTGCCAGCAGCGCAACCTGGGACAGGGGCTCCTACGAGCAGTACTTC.

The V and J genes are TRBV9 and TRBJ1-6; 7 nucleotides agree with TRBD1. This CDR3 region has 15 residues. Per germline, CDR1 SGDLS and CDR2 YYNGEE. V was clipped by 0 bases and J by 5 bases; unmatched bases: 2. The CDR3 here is CASSVAGTDNSPLHF. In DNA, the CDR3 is TGTGCCAGCAGCGTAGCCGGGACAGATAATTCACCCCTCCACTTT.

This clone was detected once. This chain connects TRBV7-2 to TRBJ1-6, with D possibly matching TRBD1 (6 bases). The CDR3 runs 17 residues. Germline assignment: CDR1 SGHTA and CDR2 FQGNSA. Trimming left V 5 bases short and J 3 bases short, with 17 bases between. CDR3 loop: CASSLRDTKSYNSPLHF. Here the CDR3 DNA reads TGTGCCAGCAGCCTCAGGGACACGAAAAGCTATAATTCACCCCTCCACTTT.

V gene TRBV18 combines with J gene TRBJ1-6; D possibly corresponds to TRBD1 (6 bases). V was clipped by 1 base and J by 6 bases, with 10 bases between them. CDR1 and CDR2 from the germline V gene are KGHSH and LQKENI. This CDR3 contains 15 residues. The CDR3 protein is CASSPQMGANSPLHF. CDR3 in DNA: TGTGCCAGCTCACCACAGATGGGGGCTAATTCACCCCTCCACTTT.

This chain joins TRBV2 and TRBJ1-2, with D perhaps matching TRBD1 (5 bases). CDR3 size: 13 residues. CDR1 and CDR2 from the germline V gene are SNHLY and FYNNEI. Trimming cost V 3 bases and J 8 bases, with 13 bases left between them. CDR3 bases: TGTGCCAGCAGTGACGGGCAGGGAAGCGGCTACACCTTC. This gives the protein CASSDGQGSGYTF.

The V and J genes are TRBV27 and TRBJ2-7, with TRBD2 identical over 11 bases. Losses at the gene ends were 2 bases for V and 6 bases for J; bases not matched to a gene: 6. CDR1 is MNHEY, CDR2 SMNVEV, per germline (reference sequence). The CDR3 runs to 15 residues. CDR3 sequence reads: CASSLQGLAGGEQYF. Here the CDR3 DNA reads TGTGCCAGCAGTTTACAGGGTCTAGCGGGAGGCGAGCAGTACTTC.

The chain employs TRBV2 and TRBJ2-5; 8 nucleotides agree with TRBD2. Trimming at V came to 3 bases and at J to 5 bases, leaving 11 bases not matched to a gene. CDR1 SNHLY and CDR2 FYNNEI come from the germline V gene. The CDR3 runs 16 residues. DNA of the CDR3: TGTGCCAGCAGTGACGGGGGGGTCTTAACCCACGAGACCCAGTACTTC. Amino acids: CASSDGGVLTHETQYF.

The CDR3 DNA is TGTGCCAGCTCACCCGGTCTTAGCGGGAGCCTAAGCTCCTACGAGCAGTACTTC. The encoded protein is CASSPGLSGSLSSYEQYF. The chain employs TRBV18 and TRBJ2-7, with 9 positions matching TRBD2. J gave up 0 bases and V 3 bases, and 12 bases lay outside the gene matches. Looked up from germline, CDR1 is KGHSH and CDR2 is LQKENI. The CDR3 loop spans 18 amino acids.

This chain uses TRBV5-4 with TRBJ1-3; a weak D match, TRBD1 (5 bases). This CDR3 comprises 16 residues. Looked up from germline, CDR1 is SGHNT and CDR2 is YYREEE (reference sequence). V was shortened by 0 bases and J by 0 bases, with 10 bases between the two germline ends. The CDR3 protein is CASSLAGGGSGNTIYF. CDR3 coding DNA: TGTGCCAGCAGCTTGGCTGGGGGGGGCTCTGGAAACACCATATATTTT.

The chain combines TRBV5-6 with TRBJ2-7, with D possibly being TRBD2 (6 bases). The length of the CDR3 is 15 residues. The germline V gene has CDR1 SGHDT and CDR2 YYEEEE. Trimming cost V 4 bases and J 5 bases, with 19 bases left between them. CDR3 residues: CASSRSGFPRDEQYF. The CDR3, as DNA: TGTGCCAGCAGCCGTAGCGGTTTCCCCAGGGACGAGCAGTACTTC.

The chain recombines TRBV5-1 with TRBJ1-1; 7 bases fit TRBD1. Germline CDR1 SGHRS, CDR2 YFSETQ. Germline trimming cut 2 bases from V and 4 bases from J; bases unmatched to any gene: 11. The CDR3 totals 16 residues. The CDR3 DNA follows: TGCGCCAGCAGCTTCCTAATCGACAGGGATGTCACTGAAGCTTTCTTT. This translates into CASSFLIDRDVTEAFF. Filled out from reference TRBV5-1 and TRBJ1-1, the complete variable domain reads KAGVTQTPRYLIKTRGQQVTLSCSPISGHRSVSWYQQTPGQGLQFLFEYFSETQRNKGNFPGRFSGRQFSNSRSEMNVSTLELGDSALYLCASSFLIDRDVTEAFFGQGTRLTVV.

The CDR3 sequence: CASTTWELGAVNYGYTF. CDR3 coding DNA: TGTGCCAGCACCACATGGGAATTGGGGGCGGTTAACTATGGCTACACCTTC. The chain employs TRBV27 and TRBJ1-2; D perhaps matches TRBD1 (6 bases). Germline-derived CDR1 and CDR2 are MNHEY and SMNVEV (reference sequence). With 7 bases removed from V and 1 base from J, the gap between germline ends came to 22 bases. This CDR3 has 17 residues.

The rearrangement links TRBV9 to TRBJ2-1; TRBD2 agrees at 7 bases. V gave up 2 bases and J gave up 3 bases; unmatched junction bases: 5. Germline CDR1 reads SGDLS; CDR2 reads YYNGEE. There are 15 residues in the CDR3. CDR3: CASSVRGDLYNEQFF. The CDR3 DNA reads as TGTGCCAGCAGCGTCCGGGGGGACCTCTACAATGAGCAGTTCTTC.

The CDR3 sequence: CATSNQRIGTDTQYF. The CDR3 DNA reads as TGTGCCACCAGCAACCAGCGGATCGGCACAGATACGCAGTATTTT. V usage is TRBV15 and J usage is TRBJ2-3; TRBD2 is a possible D gene (5 bases). Germline CDR1 and CDR2: LNHNV and YYDKDF (reference sequence). The CDR3 has 15 residues. Trimming shortened V by 4 bases and J by 1 base, and 12 bases separated the two germline ends.